Included here is one T cell receptor (beta chain) sequence, with context. Its antigen is not identified. This entry is derived from a study of T-cell reconstitution after alpha-beta-depleted transplantation in children. Trimming removed 3 bases from V and 0 bases from J, with 18 bases in between. Germline V gene sequence: CDR1 DFQATT, CDR2 SNEGSKA (reference sequence). The CDR3 covers 16 residues. Study-level findings and limits: Several hundred expanded graft clones reportedly supplied alpha-beta T cells about two months after transplant. Surviving recipient T cells and intrathymic progenitors accounted for some patients' high TCRbeta diversity at day 60. A year had passed since transplant, and T-cell counts and diversity by then came mostly from newly produced T cells.

TCRbeta library preparation incorporated unique molecular identifiers. TCRdb used MiXCR to reprocess the PCR reads, holding one entry per CDR3 protein. The sample carries approximately 800,000 distinct CDR3 sequences, 16% recorded once. Sequenced here: PBMCs, mostly from graft donor cells, sampled 360 days after TCRalphabeta/CD19-depleted stem cell transplant. The clonotype originates from a male patient between 5 and 17 years old who had a stem cell transplant for acute lymphoblastic leukemia, so the T cells may come from the graft donor. The chain uses TRBV20-1 and TRBJ2-7, with D possibly being TRBD1 (5 bases). The CDR3 region is CSARFLGRSFSYEQYF. The DNA for the CDR3 is TGCAGTGCTAGGTTTTTGGGGCGGTCCTTCTCCTACGAGCAGTACTTC.